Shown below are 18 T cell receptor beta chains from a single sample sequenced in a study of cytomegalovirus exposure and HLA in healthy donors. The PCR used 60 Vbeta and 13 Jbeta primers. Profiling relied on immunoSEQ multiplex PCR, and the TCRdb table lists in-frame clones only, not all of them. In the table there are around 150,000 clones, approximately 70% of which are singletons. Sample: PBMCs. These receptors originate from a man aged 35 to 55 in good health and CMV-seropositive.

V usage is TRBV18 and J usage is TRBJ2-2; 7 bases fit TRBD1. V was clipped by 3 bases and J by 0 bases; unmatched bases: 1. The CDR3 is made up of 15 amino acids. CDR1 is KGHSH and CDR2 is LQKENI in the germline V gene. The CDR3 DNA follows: TGTGCCAGCTCACCCGACAGGGCGAACACCGGGGAGCTGTTTTTT. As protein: CASSPDRANTGELFF.

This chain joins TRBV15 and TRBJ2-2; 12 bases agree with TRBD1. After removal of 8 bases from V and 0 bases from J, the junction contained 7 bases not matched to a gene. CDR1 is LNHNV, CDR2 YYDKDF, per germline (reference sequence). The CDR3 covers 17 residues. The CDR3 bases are TGTGCCACCCACCCCCGGGACAGGGGGCCGAACACCGGGGAGCTGTTTTTT. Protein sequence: CATHPRDRGPNTGELFF.

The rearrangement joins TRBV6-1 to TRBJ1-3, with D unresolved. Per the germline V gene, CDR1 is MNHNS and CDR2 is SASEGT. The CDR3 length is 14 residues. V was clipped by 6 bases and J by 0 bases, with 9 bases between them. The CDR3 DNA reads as TGTGCCAGCAGCGAGGATCTCTCTGGAAACACCATATATTTT. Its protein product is CASSEDLSGNTIYF.

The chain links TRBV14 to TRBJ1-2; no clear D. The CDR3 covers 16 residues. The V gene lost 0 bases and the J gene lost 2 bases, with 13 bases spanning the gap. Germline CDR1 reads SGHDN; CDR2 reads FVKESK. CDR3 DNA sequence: TGTGCCAGCAGCCAAGATCGGCGGGGATACAACTATGGCTACACCTTC. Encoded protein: CASSQDRRGYNYGYTF.

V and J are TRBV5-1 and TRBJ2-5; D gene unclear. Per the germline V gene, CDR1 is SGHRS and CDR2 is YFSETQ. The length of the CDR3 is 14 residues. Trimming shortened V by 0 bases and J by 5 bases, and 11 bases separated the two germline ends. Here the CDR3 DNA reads TGCGCCAGCAGCTTGGTGGTCCCCGGGGAGACCCAGTACTTC. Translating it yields CASSLVVPGETQYF.

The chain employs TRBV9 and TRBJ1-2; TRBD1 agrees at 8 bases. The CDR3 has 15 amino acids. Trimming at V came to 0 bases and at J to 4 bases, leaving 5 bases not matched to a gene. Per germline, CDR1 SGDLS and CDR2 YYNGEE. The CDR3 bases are TGTGCCAGCAGCGTAGACCGGACAGGGATCTATGGCTACACCTTC. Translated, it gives CASSVDRTGIYGYTF.

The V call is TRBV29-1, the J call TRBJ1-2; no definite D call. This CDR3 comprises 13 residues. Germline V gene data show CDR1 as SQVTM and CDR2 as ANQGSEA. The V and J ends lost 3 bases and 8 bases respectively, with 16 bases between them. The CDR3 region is CSVDLAVGIGYTF. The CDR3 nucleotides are TGCAGCGTTGATTTAGCGGTGGGCATAGGCTACACCTTC.

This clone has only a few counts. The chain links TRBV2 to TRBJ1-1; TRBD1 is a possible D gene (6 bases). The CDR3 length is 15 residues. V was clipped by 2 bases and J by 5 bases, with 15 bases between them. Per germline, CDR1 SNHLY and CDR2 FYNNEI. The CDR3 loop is CASSERGGGGTEAFF. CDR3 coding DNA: TGTGCCAGCAGTGAAAGGGGGGGAGGGGGTACTGAAGCTTTCTTT.

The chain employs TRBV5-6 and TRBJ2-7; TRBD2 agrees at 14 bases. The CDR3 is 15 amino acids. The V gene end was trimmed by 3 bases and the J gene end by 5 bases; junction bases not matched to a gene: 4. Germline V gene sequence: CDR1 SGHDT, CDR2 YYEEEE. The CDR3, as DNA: TGTGCCAGCAGCTGGGGGACTAGCGGGGGCGACGAGCAGTACTTC. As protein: CASSWGTSGGDEQYF.

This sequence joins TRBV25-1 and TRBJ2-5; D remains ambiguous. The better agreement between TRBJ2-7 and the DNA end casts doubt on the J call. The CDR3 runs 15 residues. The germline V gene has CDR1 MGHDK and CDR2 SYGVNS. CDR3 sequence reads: CASSEYGPLSYEQYF. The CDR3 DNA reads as TGTGCCAGCAGTGAATATGGTCCACTCTCCTACGAGCAGTACTTC.

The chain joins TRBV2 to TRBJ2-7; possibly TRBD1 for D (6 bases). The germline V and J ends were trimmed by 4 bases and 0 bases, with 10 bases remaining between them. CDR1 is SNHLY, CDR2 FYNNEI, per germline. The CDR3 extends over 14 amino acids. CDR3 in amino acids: CASSGQGTSYEQYF. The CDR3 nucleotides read TGTGCCAGCAGTGGCCAGGGGACCTCCTACGAGCAGTACTTC. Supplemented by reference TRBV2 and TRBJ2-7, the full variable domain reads EPEVTQTPSHQVTQMGQEVILRCVPISNHLYFYWYRQILGQKVEFLVSFYNNEISEKSEIFDDQFSVERPDGSNFTLKIRSTKLEDSAMYFCASSGQGTSYEQYFGPGTRLTVT.

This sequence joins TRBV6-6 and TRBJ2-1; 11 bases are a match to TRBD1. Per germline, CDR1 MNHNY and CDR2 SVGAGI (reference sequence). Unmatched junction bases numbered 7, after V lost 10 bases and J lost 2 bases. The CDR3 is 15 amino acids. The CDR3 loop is CAIRPGQGAYNEQFF. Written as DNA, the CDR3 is TGTGCCATCCGCCCGGGACAGGGGGCCTACAATGAGCAGTTCTTC.

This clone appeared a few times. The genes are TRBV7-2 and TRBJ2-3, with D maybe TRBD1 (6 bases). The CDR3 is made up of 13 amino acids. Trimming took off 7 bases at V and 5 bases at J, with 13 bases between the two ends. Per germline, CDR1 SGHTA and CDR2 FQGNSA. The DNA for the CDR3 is TGTGCCAGCATATGGGGGCCAGGAGATACGCAGTATTTT. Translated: CASIWGPGDTQYF. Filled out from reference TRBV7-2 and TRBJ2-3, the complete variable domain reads GAGVSQSPSNKVTEKGKDVELRCDPISGHTALYWYRQSLGQGLEFLIYFQGNSAPDKSGLPSDRFSAERTGGSVSTLTIQRTQQEDSAVYLCASIWGPGDTQYFGPGTRLTVL.

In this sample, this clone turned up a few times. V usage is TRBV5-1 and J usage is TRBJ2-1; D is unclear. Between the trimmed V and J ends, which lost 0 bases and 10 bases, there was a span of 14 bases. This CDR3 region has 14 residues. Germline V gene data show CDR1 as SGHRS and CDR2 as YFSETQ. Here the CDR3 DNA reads TGCGCCAGCAGCTTGGATGGGCCTTCCTACGAGCAGTTCTTC. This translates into CASSLDGPSYEQFF.

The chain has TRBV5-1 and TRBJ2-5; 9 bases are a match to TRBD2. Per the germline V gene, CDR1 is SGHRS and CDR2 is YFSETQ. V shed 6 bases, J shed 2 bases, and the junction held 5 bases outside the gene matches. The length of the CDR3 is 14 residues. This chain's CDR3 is CASTVAGVQETQYF. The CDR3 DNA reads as TGCGCCAGCACCGTAGCGGGGGTACAAGAGACCCAGTACTTC.

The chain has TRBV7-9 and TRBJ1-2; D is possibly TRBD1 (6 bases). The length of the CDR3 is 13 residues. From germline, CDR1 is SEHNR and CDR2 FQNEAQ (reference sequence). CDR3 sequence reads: CSTEGGGTYGYTF. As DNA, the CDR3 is TGTTCCACCGAGGGGGGGGGCACCTATGGCTACACCTTC.

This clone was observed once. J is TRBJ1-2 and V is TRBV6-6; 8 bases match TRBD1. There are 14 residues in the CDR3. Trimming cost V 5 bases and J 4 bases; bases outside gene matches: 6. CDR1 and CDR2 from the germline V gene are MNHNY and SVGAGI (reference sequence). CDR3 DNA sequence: TGTGCCAGCAGTACGACAGGGGAGGGCTATGGCTACACCTTC. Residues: CASSTTGEGYGYTF.

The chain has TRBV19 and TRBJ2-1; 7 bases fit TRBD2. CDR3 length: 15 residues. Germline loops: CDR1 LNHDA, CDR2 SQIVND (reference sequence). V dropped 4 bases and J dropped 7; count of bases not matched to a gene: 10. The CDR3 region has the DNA TGTGCCAGTAGTACCTCCCTCGGGGGGTGGAATGAGCAGTTCTTC. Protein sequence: CASSTSLGGWNEQFF.